This TCR beta chain came from a study of blood T cell repertoires in COVID-19. Germline lookup yields CDR1 GTSNPN and CDR2 SVGIG (reference sequence). This CDR3 is built from 12 residues. V was pared by 3 bases and J by 8 bases, with 11 bases between. Method: immunoSEQ multiplex PCR; TCRdb's copy keeps in-frame clones and lacks some. The data hold 14,000 or so clones, with approximately 73% observed a single time. Sequenced sample: peripheral blood. The sequence came from a man aged 65-85 years with acute or convalescent COVID-19. This chain uses TRBV30 with TRBJ2-1; the D is unclear. The CDR3 sequence: CAWRRWSDEQFF. As DNA, the CDR3 is TGTGCCTGGAGAAGGTGGAGCGATGAGCAGTTCTTC.